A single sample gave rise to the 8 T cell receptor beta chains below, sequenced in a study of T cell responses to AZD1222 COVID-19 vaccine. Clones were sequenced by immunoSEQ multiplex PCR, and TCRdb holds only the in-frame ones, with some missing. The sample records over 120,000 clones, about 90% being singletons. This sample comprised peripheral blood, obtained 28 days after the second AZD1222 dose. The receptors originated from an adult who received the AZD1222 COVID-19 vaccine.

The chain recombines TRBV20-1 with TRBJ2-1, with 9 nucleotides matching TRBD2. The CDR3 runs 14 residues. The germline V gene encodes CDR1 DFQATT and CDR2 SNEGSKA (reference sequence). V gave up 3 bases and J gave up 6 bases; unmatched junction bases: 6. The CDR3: CSASMAGGLNEQFF. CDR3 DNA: TGCAGTGCTAGTATGGCGGGAGGGCTCAATGAGCAGTTCTTC.

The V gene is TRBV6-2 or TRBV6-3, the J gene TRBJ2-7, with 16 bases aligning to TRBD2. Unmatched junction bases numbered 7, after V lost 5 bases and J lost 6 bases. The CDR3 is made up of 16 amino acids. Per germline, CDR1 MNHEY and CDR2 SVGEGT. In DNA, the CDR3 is TGTGCCAGCAGTACCGGGACTAGCGGGAGGGGCCGCGAGCAGTACTTC. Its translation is CASSTGTSGRGREQYF.

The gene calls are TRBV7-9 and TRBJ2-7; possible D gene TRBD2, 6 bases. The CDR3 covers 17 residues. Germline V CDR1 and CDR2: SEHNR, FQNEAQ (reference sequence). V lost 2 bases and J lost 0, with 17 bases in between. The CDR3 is CASSLIFSGEGSYEQYF. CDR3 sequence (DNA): TGTGCCAGCAGCTTAATTTTTAGCGGAGAGGGCTCCTACGAGCAGTACTTC.

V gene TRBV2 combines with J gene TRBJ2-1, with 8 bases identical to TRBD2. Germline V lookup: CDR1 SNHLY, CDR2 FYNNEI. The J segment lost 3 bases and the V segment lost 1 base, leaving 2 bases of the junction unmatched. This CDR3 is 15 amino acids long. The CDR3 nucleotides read TGTGCCAGCAGTGAAGGCGGGAGGTTCTACAATGAGCAGTTCTTC. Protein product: CASSEGGRFYNEQFF.

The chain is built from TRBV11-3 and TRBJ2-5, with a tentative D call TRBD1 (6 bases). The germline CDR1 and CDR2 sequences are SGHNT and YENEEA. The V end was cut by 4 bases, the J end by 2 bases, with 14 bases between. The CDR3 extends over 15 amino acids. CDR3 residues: CASSSGRTEQETQYF. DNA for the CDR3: TGTGCCAGCAGCTCTGGACGGACAGAACAAGAGACCCAGTACTTC.

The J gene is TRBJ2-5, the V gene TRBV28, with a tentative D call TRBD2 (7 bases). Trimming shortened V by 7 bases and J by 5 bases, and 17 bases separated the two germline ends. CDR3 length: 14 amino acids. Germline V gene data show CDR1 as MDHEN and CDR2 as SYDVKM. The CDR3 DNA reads TGTGCCAGCAAGGGGGGGGCGCGTCTGGAGACCCAGTACTTC. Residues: CASKGGARLETQYF.

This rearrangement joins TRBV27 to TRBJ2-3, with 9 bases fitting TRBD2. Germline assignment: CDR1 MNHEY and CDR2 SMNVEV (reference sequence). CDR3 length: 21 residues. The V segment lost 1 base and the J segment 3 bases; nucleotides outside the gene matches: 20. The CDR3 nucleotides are TGTGCCAGCAGTTTATTATTGTGGTCGGGGCTAGCGGGACCTTGGACAGATACGCAGTATTTT. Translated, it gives CASSLLLWSGLAGPWTDTQYF.

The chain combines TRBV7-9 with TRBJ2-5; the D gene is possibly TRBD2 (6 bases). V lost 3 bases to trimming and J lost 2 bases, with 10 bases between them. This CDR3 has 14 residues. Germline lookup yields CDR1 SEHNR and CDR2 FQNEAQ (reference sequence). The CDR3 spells CASSFGDSQETQYF. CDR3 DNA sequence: TGTGCCAGCAGCTTTGGGGACTCGCAAGAGACCCAGTACTTC.